This T cell receptor (beta chain) was found in a study of shared T cell receptors in the human thymus. This clone was observed once. Sequencing used immunoSEQ multiplex PCR; TCRdb keeps in-frame clones, though not all of them. The table has hundreds of thousands of clones, around 87% seen once. CDR1 and CDR2 (germline): LNHNV, YYDKDF (reference sequence). The CDR3 covers 16 residues. V lost 2 bases and J lost 3; bases outside the gene matches: 6. The data also belong to a second study, concerning human thymus T cells. That paper adds: Obtained as resections during corrective heart surgery, the thymus tissue was then studied. Related research described thymic repertoires that were highly overlapping among unrelated individuals.

The sequence was obtained from a boy under two years old with a congenital heart defect. The sample was thymocytes. The chain links TRBV15 to TRBJ1-5; the match to TRBD1 covers 8 bases. CDR3: CATSRRQGLPNQPQHF. CDR3 DNA: TGTGCCACCAGCAGACGACAGGGGTTACCCAATCAGCCCCAGCATTTT.